A selection of T cell receptor beta chains follows, all from one sample in a study of control samples from healthy donors and cancer patients. The assay was immunoSEQ multiplex PCR, and TCRdb's table has in-frame clones only and misses some. The sample shows over 45,000 clones, 89% of them seen only once. The sequenced sample was PBMCs. The receptors come from a middle-aged man with colorectal cancer. Both conserved end residues are part of each CDR3. The order of the fields is clone size, J gene, D gene, V gene, CDR3 protein, CDR3 DNA. A D gene is named only where the DNA matches it firmly. Where a row states a size, it is once, few, many or the class of an expanded clone; other rows omit it.

size: NA
J: TRBJ1-3
D: NA
V: TRBV30
CDR3: CASSRGGGNTIYF
DNA: TGTGCCTCCTCCCGGGGAGGTGGAAACACCATATATTTT

size: NA
J: TRBJ2-1
D: TRBD2
V: TRBV7-2
CDR3: CASSLTRGRATYNEQFF
DNA: TGTGCCAGCAGCTTAACGCGCGGGAGAGCAACCTACAATGAGCAGTTCTTC

size: NA
J: TRBJ1-5
D: NA
V: TRBV18
CDR3: CASSPPLGQPQHF
DNA: TGTGCCAGCTCACCACCGCTCGGTCAGCCCCAGCATTTT

size: NA
J: TRBJ2-1
D: TRBD2
V: TRBV5-4
CDR3: CASSLGLAGDRYEQFF
DNA: TGTGCCAGCAGCCTTGGACTAGCGGGAGATCGGTATGAGCAGTTCTTC

size: once
J: TRBJ2-7
D: NA
V: TRBV28
CDR3: CASSQGGLDYEQYF
DNA: TGTGCCAGCAGTCAGGGGGGGCTGGACTACGAGCAGTACTTC

size: NA
J: TRBJ2-1
D: TRBD2
V: TRBV7-2
CDR3: CASSPRTSGHNEQFF
DNA: TGTGCCAGCAGCCCACGGACTAGCGGACACAATGAGCAGTTCTTC

size: few
J: TRBJ1-2
D: NA
V: TRBV9
CDR3: CASSSGTFSPLYGYTF
DNA: TGTGCCAGCAGCTCCGGGACATTCTCCCCTCTCTATGGCTACACCTTC

size: NA
J: TRBJ2-7
D: NA
V: TRBV7-2
CDR3: CASSLARDYEQYF
DNA: TGTGCCAGCAGCTTAGCCCGGGACTACGAGCAGTACTTC

size: NA
J: TRBJ2-4
D: NA
V: TRBV19
CDR3: CASSTTTANIQYF
DNA: TGTGCCAGTAGTACGACGACAGCGAACATTCAGTACTTC

size: NA
J: TRBJ1-1
D: NA
V: TRBV29-1
CDR3: CSVRGRLTNTEAFF
DNA: TGCAGCGTCCGGGGGAGACTTACGAACACTGAAGCTTTCTTT

size: NA
J: TRBJ2-7
D: TRBD2
V: TRBV15
CDR3: CATSRGLAGGTYEQYF
DNA: TGTGCCACCAGCAGGGGCCTAGCGGGAGGAACCTACGAGCAGTACTTC

size: NA
J: TRBJ2-5
D: NA
V: TRBV7-9
CDR3: CASSLEGFSQETQYF
DNA: TGTGCCAGCAGCTTAGAGGGCTTTTCCCAAGAGACCCAGTACTTC

size: NA
J: TRBJ1-2
D: NA
V: TRBV9
CDR3: CASSVDRLANYGYTF
DNA: TGTGCCAGCAGCGTAGATCGGTTAGCTAACTATGGCTACACCTTC

size: NA
J: TRBJ1-1
D: NA
V: TRBV11-3
CDR3: CASSLDRGGAFF
DNA: TGTGCCAGCAGCTTAGACAGGGGTGGGGCTTTCTTT